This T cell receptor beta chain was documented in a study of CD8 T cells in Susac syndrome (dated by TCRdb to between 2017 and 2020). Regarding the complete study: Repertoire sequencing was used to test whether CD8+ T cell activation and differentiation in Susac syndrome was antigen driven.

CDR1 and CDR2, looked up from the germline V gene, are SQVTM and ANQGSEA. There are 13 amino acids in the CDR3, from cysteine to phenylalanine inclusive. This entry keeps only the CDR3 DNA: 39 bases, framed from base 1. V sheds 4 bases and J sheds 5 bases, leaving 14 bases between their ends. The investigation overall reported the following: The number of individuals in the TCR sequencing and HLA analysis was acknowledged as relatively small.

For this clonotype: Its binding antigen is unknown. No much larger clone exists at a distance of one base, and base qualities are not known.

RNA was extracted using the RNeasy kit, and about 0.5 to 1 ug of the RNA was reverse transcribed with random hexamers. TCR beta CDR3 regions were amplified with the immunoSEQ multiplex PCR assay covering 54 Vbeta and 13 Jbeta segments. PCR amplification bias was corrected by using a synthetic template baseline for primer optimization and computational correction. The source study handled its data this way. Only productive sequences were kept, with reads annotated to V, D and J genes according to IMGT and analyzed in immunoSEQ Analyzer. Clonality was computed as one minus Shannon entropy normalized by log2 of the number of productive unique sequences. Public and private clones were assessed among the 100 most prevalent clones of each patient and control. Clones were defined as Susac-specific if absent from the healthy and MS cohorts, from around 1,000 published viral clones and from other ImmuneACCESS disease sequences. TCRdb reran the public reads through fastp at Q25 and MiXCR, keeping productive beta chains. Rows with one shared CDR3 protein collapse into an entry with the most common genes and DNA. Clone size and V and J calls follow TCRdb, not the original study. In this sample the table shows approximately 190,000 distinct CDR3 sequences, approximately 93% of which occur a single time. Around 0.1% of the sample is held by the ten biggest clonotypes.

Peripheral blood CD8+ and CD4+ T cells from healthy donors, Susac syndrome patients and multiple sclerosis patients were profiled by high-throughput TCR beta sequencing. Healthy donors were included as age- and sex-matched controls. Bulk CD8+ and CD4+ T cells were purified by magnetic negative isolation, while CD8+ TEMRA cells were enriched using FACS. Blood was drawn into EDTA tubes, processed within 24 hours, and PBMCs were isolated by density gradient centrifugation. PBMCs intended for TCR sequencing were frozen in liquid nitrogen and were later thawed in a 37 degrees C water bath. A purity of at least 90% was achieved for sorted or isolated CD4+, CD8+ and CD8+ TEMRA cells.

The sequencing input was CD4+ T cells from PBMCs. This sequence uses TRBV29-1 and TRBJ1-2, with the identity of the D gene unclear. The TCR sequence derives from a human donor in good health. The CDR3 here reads CSVVEGGRYGYTF. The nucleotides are TGCAGCGTTGTTGAGGGAGGGAGATATGGCTACACCTTC.